This TCR beta chain was obtained from a study of tumor-infiltrating lymphocytes in primary liver carcinoma. In this sample, this clonotype turned up many times. CDR3 size: 15 residues. V was pared by 1 base and J by 7 bases, with 8 bases of the junction left unmatched. From germline, CDR1 is GTSNPN and CDR2 SVGIG (reference sequence). It was from around 18-30 mg of unsorted bulk tissue that RNA and DNA were co-extracted. Production of TCR beta cDNA used around 500 ng total RNA together with a constant-region primer. Libraries for TCR beta were built through three nested multiplex PCR rounds, which together made up a slightly modified ARM-PCR procedure. The opening two PCR rounds, ten to eleven cycles each, paired TRBV1-TRBV30 forward primers with a C-beta reverse primer. In TCRdb, the multiplex PCR reads were re-called with MiXCR into one record per CDR3 protein. The repertoire has tens of thousands of distinct CDR3 sequences, 69% of them found once; the top ten carry roughly 28%.

The rearrangement joins TRBV30 to TRBJ2-1; TRBD2 matches at 9 bases. The TCR sequence derives from a man aged 40-50 years with primary liver carcinoma and hepatitis B virus infection. The material sequenced was tumor-adjacent normal liver tissue. The CDR3 DNA follows: TGTGCCTGGAGTGAAGGGTCTAGCGGGGTAAATGAGCAGTTCTTC. As protein: CAWSEGSSGVNEQFF.